This is a list of T cell receptor beta chains from one sample in a study of blood T cell repertoires in COVID-19. The protocol was immunoSEQ multiplex PCR, while the TCRdb copy is restricted to in-frame clones and leaves out a portion. The data show approximately 150,000 clones, around 81% seen once. Sequencing was performed on peripheral blood. The origin of the receptors is a human donor in a cohort sampled during active COVID-19. The CDR3 runs from the conserved cysteine through the conserved F or W. D genes are given only for firm matches. Not all rows give a size; the values are once, few, many and, for expanded clones, a class.

D gene: TRBD1; clone size: .; V gene: TRBV6-5; J gene: TRBJ2-4; CDR3 DNA: TGTGCCAGCAGAGAGAGGACAGGGGGCGAGAACATTCAGTACTTC; CDR3 protein: CASRERTGGENIQYF
D gene: TRBD2; clone size: .; V gene: TRBV29-1; J gene: TRBJ2-5; CDR3 DNA: TGCAGCGTTGAAGAAGGAATAGGGAGCGGGGGACTCCAAGAGACCCAGTACTTC; CDR3 protein: CSVEEGIGSGGLQETQYF
D gene: .; clone size: once; V gene: TRBV5-5; J gene: TRBJ2-1; CDR3 DNA: TGTGCCAGCAGCTTGCTCGGAACAGAATCCTACAATGAGCAGTTCTTC; CDR3 protein: CASSLLGTESYNEQFF
D gene: TRBD2; clone size: .; V gene: TRBV24-1; J gene: TRBJ2-5; CDR3 DNA: TGTGCCACCAGTGGTGGGGAGGGAATCCGAGAGACCCAGTACTTC; CDR3 protein: CATSGGEGIRETQYF
D gene: .; clone size: .; V gene: TRBV7-9; J gene: TRBJ2-6; CDR3 DNA: TGTGCCAGGAGAGAGCCTGGGGCCAACGTCCTGACTTTC; CDR3 protein: CARREPGANVLTF
D gene: .; clone size: .; V gene: TRBV7-2; J gene: TRBJ1-6; CDR3 DNA: TGTGCCAGCAGCTTAGACGGTCTGCCTAATTCACCCCTCCACTTT; CDR3 protein: CASSLDGLPNSPLHF
D gene: .; clone size: .; V gene: TRBV6-6; J gene: TRBJ2-7; CDR3 DNA: TGTGCCAGCAGTTACTCGAGACAGGAGGTATCCACCTTC; CDR3 protein: CASSYSRQEVSTF
D gene: TRBD1; clone size: .; V gene: TRBV6-6; J gene: TRBJ2-5; CDR3 DNA: TGTGCCAGCAATAGACAGGGGGCGGGTGAGACCCAGTACTTC; CDR3 protein: CASNRQGAGETQYF
D gene: TRBD1; clone size: .; V gene: TRBV5-1; J gene: TRBJ1-1; CDR3 DNA: TGCGCCAGCAGCTCCCCGGACACAGGGGGCACTGAAGCTTTCTTT; CDR3 protein: CASSSPDTGGTEAFF
D gene: .; clone size: .; V gene: TRBV7-8; J gene: TRBJ2-4; CDR3 DNA: TGTGCCAGCAGCCCCAGGGTACCCCGGGAAAACATTCAGTACTTC; CDR3 protein: CASSPRVPRENIQYF
D gene: TRBD1; clone size: .; V gene: TRBV9; J gene: TRBJ2-5; CDR3 DNA: TGTGCCAGCAGCGTAGGGATAAGGGGGCCTAAAGAGACCCAGTACTTC; CDR3 protein: CASSVGIRGPKETQYF
D gene: .; clone size: .; V gene: TRBV6-5; J gene: TRBJ2-7; CDR3 DNA: TGTGCCAGCAGTTACACTGGGCCGGGAGTCTACGAGCAGTACTTC; CDR3 protein: CASSYTGPGVYEQYF
D gene: TRBD2; clone size: .; V gene: TRBV2; J gene: TRBJ2-3; CDR3 DNA: TGTGCCAGCAGTCCGGGACTAGCGTGGTCAGATACGCAGTATTTT; CDR3 protein: CASSPGLAWSDTQYF
D gene: .; clone size: .; V gene: TRBV5-1; J gene: TRBJ2-7; CDR3 DNA: TGCGCCAGCAGCCAAGCGGATAGCTCCTACGAGCAGTACTTC; CDR3 protein: CASSQADSSYEQYF
D gene: .; clone size: few; V gene: TRBV2; J gene: TRBJ2-7; CDR3 DNA: TGTGCCAGCCGACTCCCCACGCATCTTCCCTACGAGCAGTACTTC; CDR3 protein: CASRLPTHLPYEQYF
D gene: .; clone size: .; V gene: TRBV7-2; J gene: TRBJ2-7; CDR3 DNA: TGTGCCAGCAGCGGTAGCCGTGGAAGGGGCGAGCAGTACTTC; CDR3 protein: CASSGSRGRGEQYF